The clone carrying this TCR delta chain ranks as medium-sized. CDR3 length: 16 residues. The germline gives CDR1 GEAIGNYY, CDR2 EKD. V was clipped by 4 bases and J by 0 bases; unmatched bases: 7. The sample is drawn from a study of gamma-delta chains in newborns, infants, children. Across the whole study: Polyclonal expansion of innate γδ T cells after birth follows microbial exposure.

TCRdb used CATT to re-call clones from the reads. The sample lists 4,000 to 5,500 delta-chain clones, roughly 40% occurring once. This chain uses TRDV2 with TRDJ1; 10 bases are shared with TRDD3. The sequenced material came from blood. This sequence originates from a child who received the measles vaccine. CDR3 amino acids: CACDRTGGWDTDKLIF. The DNA of the CDR3 is TGTGCCTGTGATCGTACTGGGGGATGGGACACCGATAAACTCATCTTT.